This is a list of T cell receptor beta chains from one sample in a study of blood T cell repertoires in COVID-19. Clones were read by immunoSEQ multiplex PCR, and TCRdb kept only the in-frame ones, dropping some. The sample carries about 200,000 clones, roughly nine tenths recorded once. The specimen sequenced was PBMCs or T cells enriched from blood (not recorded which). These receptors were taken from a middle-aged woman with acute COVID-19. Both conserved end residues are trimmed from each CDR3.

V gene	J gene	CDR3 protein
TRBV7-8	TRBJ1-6	ASSLGTGDSPLH
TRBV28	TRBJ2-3	ASSGWSGTPQDTQY
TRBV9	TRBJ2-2	ASSVVGGGAGLNTGELF
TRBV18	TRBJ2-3	ASSSNRGSGAPADTQY
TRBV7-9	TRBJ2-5	ASSLRQSEYQETQY
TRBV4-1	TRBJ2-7	ASSQDPRQGEQY
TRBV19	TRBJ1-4	ASKDRETNEKLF
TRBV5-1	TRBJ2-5	ASSLAELETQY
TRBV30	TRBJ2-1	AWRRLAGMDEQF
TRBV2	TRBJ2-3	ASGAGGPTDTQY
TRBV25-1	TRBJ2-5	ASSNRSRNQTQY
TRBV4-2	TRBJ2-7	ASSQSGGAYEQY
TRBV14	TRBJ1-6	ASSQEAFSPLH
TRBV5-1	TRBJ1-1	ASSLVSDTEAF
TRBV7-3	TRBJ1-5	ASSGTQGASQPQH
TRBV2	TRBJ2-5	ASRARTAGAETQY
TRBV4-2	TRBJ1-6	ASSQTGGQYNSPLH
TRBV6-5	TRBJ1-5	ASNSHSNQPQH
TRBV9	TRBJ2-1	ASSVGPSGGAPYNEQF
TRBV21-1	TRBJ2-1	ASSKVRTAREGKEQF
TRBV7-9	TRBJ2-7	ASSHSDEQY
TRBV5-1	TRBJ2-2	ASSLGDSRTGELF